These 9 T cell receptor beta chains were all obtained from the same sample, sequenced in a study of blood T cell repertoires in COVID-19. Profiling relied on immunoSEQ multiplex PCR, and the TCRdb table lists in-frame clones only, not all of them. The table lists around 300,000 clones, about nine tenths of them singletons. The specimen sequenced was peripheral blood. The receptors derive from a woman aged 25-40 years with active or convalescent COVID-19.

The CDR3 loop reads CASSFSRGGVSGANVLTF. As DNA, the CDR3 is TGTGCCAGCAGTTTTTCGCGGGGGGGCGTCTCTGGGGCCAACGTCCTGACTTTC. V gene TRBV7-2 combines with J gene TRBJ2-6; 9 nucleotides match TRBD2. This CDR3 comprises 18 residues. CDR1 and CDR2 from the germline V gene are SGHTA and FQGNSA. Trimming at V came to 6 bases and at J to 0 bases, leaving 9 bases not matched to a gene. The whole variable domain, remainder taken from reference TRBV7-2 and TRBJ2-6, is GAGVSQSPSNKVTEKGKDVELRCDPISGHTALYWYRQSLGQGLEFLIYFQGNSAPDKSGLPSDRFSAERTGGSVSTLTIQRTQQEDSAVYLCASSFSRGGVSGANVLTFGAGSRLTVL.

A word on this clone: The junction differs from germline at one of its ends, possibly a read error. V gene TRBV18 combines with J gene TRBJ2-1, with 13 bases fitting TRBD2. The CDR3 runs 17 residues. Germline V gives CDR1 KGHSH, CDR2 LQKENI. This CDR3 is CASSLTSGGTSHNEQFF. The CDR3, as DNA: TGTGCCAGCTCACTGACTAGCGGGGGGACCTCCCACAATGAGCAGTTCTTC.

The chain is built from TRBV5-4 and TRBJ1-2; D gene ambiguous. CDR3 length: 11 residues. The germline V gene has CDR1 SGHNT and CDR2 YYREEE (reference sequence). V was trimmed by 6 bases and J by 6 bases, leaving 9 bases between them. The CDR3 loop is CASTEGHGYTF. The CDR3 nucleotides are TGTGCCAGCACCGAGGGCCATGGCTACACCTTC.

This chain connects TRBV4-2 to TRBJ2-7; 12 bases match TRBD2. The V segment lost 4 bases and the J segment 0 bases; nucleotides outside the gene matches: 1. The germline CDR1 and CDR2 sequences are LGHNA and YNFKEQ. The CDR3 runs 15 residues. The CDR3 spells CASSPGLAGSYEQYF. The CDR3 region has the DNA TGTGCCAGCAGCCCGGGACTAGCGGGCTCCTACGAGCAGTACTTC.

This clone has just a few counts. The chain recombines TRBV18 with TRBJ1-4; 7 bases map to TRBD1. The V and J ends lost 6 bases and 7 bases, in that order; junction bases with no gene match: 8. The CDR3 is made up of 14 amino acids. CDR1 is KGHSH, CDR2 LQKENI, per germline. For the CDR3, the DNA is TGTGCCAGCTCGGGGGCGTACAGGGGTGAAAAACTGTTTTTT. This gives the protein CASSGAYRGEKLFF.

The chain uses TRBV11-3 and TRBJ2-7; D gene uncertain. The CDR3 is 12 amino acids. V was shortened by 5 bases and J by 5 bases, with 10 bases between the two germline ends. Looked up from germline, CDR1 is SGHNT and CDR2 is YENEEA. In DNA form, the CDR3 reads TGTGCCAGCAGCCTCGATGGCCACGAGCAGTACTTC. It codes for CASSLDGHEQYF.

The chain carries TRBV23-1 and TRBJ2-7, with a possible D match to TRBD1 (6 bases). TRBV23-1 is an open reading frame, and its role is uncertain. The V end lost 2 bases, the J end lost 2 bases, and 19 bases lay between the germline ends. The CDR3 is made up of 17 amino acids. The CDR3 region has the DNA TGCGCCAGCAGTCAAACCTCAACAGGGAAACCGACCTACGAGCAGTACTTC. Residues: CASSQTSTGKPTYEQYF.

Here the CDR3 DNA reads TGTGCCAGCAGCTTGGTGGGGGACAGGGGAGTGTCCTATGGCTACACCTTC. This codes for CASSLVGDRGVSYGYTF. This chain connects TRBV5-4 to TRBJ1-2; TRBD1 matches 10 bases. Germline assignment: CDR1 SGHNT and CDR2 YYREEE (reference sequence). The trim removed 0 bases at V and 4 bases at J, leaving 9 bases unmatched. CDR3 length: 17 residues.

The chain links TRBV10-1 to TRBJ1-5, with 7 bases lining up with TRBD1. Germline CDR1 and CDR2: WNHNN and SYGVQD (reference sequence). The CDR3 consists of 15 residues. V dropped 11 bases and J dropped 4; count of bases not matched to a gene: 14. CDR3 region: CAGRSTGERNQPQHF. In DNA, the CDR3 is TGCGCCGGCCGCAGCACAGGGGAAAGGAATCAGCCCCAGCATTTT.